The sequence of this TCR beta chain was determined in a study of T cell changes during pregnancy in multiple sclerosis. CDR1 and CDR2 from the germline V gene are ENHRY and SYGVKD. Trimming cost V 6 bases and J 4 bases, with 10 bases left between them. CDR3 length: 13 residues. The protocol was immunoSEQ multiplex PCR, while the TCRdb copy is restricted to in-frame clones and leaves out a portion. Among roughly 14,000 clones listed, approximately 86% were seen once. Sequenced material: CD8+ T cells from peripheral blood mononuclear cells, taken in the first trimester of pregnancy. The V gene is TRBV10-3, the J gene TRBJ1-5, with D uncertain. The sequence came from a female donor with multiple sclerosis, enrolled in a pregnancy study. The CDR3 sequence: CAIRAGGNQPQHF. CDR3 coding DNA: TGTGCCATCAGAGCGGGAGGTAATCAGCCCCAGCATTTT.